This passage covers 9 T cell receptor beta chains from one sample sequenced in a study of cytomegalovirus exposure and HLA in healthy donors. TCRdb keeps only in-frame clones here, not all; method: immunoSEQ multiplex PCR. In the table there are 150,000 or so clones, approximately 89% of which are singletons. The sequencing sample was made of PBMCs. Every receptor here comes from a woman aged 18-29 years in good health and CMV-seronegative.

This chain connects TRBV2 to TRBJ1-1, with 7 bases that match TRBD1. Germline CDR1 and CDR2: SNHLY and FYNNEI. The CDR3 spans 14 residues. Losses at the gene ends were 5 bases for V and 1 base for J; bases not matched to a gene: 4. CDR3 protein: CASSKEGANTEAFF. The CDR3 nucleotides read TGTGCCAGCAGTAAGGAGGGGGCGAACACTGAAGCTTTCTTT.

This CDR3 is CASSLDVGQPQHF. CDR3 nucleotide sequence: TGCGCCAGCAGCTTGGATGTCGGTCAGCCCCAGCATTTT. V is TRBV5-1 and J is TRBJ1-5, with D unresolved. This CDR3 has 13 residues. Germline CDR1 is SGHRS and CDR2 is YFSETQ. V lost 0 bases to trimming and J lost 6 bases, with 7 bases between them.

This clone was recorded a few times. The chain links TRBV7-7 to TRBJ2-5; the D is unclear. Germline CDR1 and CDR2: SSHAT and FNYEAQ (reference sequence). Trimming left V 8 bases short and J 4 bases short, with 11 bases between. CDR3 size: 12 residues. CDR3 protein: CASSPERETQYF. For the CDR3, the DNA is TGTGCCAGCTCCCCAGAACGAGAGACCCAGTACTTC. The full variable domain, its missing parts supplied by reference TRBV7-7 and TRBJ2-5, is GAGVSQSPRYKVTKRGQDVTLRCDPISSHATLYWYQQALGQGPEFLTYFNYEAQPDKSGLPSDRFSAERPEGSISTLTIQRTEQRDSAMYRCASSPERETQYFGPGTRLLVL.

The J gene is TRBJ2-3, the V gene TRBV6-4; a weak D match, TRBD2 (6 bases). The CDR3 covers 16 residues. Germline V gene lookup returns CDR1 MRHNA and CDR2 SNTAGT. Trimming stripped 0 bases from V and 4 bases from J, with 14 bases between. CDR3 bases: TGTGCCAGCAGTGACTCAGAACTGGGAGGTCCAGATACGCAGTATTTT. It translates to CASSDSELGGPDTQYF.

The CDR3 coding sequence is TGTGCCATCAGTGACCCGGAACAGGGGGCCTACGAGCAGTACTTC. Translated, it gives CAISDPEQGAYEQYF. This chain connects TRBV10-3 to TRBJ2-7; 8 bases align to TRBD1. CDR3 length: 15 residues. The ends lost 3 bases at V and 2 bases at J; junction bases unmatched: 6. Germline CDR1 and CDR2: ENHRY and SYGVKD.

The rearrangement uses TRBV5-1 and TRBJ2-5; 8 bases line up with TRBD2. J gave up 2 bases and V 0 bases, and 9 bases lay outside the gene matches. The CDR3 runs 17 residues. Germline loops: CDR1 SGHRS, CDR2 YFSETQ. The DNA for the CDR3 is TGCGCCAGCAGCTTGGCCGGTTCGAGCGGGAGACAAGAGACCCAGTACTTC. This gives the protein CASSLAGSSGRQETQYF.

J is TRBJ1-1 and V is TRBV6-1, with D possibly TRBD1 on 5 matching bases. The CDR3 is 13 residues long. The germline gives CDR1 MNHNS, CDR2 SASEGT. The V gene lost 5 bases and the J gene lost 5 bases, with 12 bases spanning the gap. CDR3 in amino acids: CASSSDRGTEAFF. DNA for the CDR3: TGTGCCAGCAGTTCGGACCGGGGGACTGAAGCTTTCTTT.

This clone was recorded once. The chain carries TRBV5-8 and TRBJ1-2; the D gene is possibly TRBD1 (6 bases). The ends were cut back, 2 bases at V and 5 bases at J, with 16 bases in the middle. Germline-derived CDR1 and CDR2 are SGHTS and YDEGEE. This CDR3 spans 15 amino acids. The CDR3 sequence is CASSFTGRRGYGYTF. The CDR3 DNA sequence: TGTGCCAGCAGCTTTACGGGCCGCAGGGGATATGGCTACACCTTC. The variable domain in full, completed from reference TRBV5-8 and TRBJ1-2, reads EAGVTQSPTHLIKTRGQQATLRCSPISGHTSVYWYQQALGLGLQFLLWYDEGEERNRGNFPPRFSGRQFPNYSSELNVNALELEDSALYLCASSFTGRRGYGYTFGSGTRLTVV.

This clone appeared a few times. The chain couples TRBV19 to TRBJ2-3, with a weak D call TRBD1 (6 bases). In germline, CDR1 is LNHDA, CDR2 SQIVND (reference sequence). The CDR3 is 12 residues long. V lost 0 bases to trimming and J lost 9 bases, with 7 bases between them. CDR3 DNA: TGTGCCAGTAGTATAGATCAGGGGACGCAGTATTTT. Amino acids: CASSIDQGTQYF.